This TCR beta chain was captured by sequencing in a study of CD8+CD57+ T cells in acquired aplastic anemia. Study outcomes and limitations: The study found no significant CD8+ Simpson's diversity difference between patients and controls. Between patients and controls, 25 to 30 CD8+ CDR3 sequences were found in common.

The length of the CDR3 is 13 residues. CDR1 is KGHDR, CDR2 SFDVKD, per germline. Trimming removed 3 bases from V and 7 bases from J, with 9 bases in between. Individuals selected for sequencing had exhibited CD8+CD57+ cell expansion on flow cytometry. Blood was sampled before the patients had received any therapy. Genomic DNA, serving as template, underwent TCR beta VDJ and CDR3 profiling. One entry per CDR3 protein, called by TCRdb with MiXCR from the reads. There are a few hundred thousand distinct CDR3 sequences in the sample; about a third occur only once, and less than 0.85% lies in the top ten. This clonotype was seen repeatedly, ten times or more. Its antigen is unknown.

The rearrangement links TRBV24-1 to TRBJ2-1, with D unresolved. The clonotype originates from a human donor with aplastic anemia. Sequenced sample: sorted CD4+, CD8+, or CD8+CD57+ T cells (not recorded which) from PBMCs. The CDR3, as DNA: TGTGCCACCAGTGATATAGGCCTGAATGAGCAGTTCTTC. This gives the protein CATSDIGLNEQFF.